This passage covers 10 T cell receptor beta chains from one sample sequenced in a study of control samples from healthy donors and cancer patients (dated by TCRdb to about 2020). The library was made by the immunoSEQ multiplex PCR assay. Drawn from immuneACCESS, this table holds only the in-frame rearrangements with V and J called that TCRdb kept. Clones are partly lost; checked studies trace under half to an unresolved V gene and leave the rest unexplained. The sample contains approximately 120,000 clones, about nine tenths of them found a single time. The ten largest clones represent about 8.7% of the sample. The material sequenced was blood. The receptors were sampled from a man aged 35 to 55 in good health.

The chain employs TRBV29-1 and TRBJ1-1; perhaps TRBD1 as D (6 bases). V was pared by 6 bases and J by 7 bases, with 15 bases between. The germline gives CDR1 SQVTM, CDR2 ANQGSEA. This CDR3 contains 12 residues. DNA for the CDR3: TGCAGCGTCGTCGGACAGTTGCATGAAGCTTTCTTT. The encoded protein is CSVVGQLHEAFF.

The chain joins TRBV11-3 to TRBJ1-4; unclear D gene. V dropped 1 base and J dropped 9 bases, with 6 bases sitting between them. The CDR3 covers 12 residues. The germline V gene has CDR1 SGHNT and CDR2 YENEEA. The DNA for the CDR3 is TGTGCCAGCAGCTTAGGCCCCCAAAAACTGTTTTTT. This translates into CASSLGPQKLFF.

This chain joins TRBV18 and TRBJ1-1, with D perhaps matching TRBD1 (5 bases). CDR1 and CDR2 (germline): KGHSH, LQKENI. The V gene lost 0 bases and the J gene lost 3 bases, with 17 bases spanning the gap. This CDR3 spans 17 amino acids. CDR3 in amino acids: CASSPPHPTGTHTEAFF. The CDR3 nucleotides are TGTGCCAGCTCACCACCGCACCCTACCGGGACCCACACTGAAGCTTTCTTT.

The CDR3 protein is CSAIESQPQHF. CDR3 in DNA: TGCAGTGCTATCGAGAGTCAGCCCCAGCATTTT. The rearrangement uses TRBV20-1 and TRBJ1-5; the D is unclear. The CDR3 sequence is 11 residues long. Trimming took 4 bases from V and 6 from J, leaving 7 bases between them. The germline V gene encodes CDR1 DFQATT and CDR2 SNEGSKA (reference sequence).

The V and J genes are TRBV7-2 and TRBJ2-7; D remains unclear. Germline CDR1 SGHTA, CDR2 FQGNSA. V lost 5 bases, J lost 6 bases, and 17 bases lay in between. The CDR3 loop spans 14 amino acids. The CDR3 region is CASSPSRAASEQYF. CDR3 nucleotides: TGTGCCAGCAGCCCAAGTCGTGCGGCTAGCGAGCAGTACTTC.

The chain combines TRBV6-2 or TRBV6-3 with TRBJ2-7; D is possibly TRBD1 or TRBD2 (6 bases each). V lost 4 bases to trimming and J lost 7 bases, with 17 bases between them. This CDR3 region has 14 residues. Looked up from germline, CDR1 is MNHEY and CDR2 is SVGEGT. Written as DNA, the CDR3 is TGTGCCAGCAGTTTAACAGGGAGGTTCGGGGAGCAGTACTTC. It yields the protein CASSLTGRFGEQYF.

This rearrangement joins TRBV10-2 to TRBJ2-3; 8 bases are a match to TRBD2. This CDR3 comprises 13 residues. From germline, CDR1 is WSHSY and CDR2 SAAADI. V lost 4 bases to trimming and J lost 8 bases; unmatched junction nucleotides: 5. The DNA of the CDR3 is TGCGCCAGCAGTGGTAGTAGCGGGGTTACGCAGTATTTT. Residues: CASSGSSGVTQYF.

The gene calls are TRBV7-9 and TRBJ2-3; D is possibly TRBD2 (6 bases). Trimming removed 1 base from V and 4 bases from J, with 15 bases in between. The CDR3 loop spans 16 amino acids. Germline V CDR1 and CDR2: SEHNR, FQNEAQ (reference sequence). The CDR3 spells CASSLEVGGYPDTQYF. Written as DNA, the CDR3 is TGTGCCAGCAGCTTAGAAGTGGGGGGTTACCCAGATACGCAGTATTTT.

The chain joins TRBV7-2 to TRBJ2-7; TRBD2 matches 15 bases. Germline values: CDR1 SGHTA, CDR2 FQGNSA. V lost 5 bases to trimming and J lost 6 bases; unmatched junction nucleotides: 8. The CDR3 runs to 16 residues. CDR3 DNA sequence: TGTGCCAGCAGCCCGTCGGGACTAGCGGGGGGTGGCGAGCAGTACTTC. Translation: CASSPSGLAGGGEQYF.

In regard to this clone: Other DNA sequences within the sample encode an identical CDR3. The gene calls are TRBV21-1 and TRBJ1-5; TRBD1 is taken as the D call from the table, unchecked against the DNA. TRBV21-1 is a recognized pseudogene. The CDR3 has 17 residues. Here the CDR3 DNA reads TGTGCCAGCAGCCCTTCCGGGACATCCCATAGCAATCAGCCCCAGCATTTT. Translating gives CASSPSGTSHSNQPQHF.